Following are 9 T cell receptor beta chains from one sample sequenced in a study of T-cell reconstitution after alpha-beta-depleted transplantation in children (dated by TCRdb to the mid-2010s). This specimen's treatment or condition label, interpreted: allogeneic hematopoietic cell transplantation with graft depleted of TCRalphabeta T cells and CD19 B cells. Libraries were made using PCR. TCRdb shows the sequencer as Illumina HiSeq 2500. To normalize quantification of the TCRbeta repertoire, the TCR libraries were built with molecular barcoding that relied on unique molecular identifiers. The public reads were reanalyzed by TCRdb: fastp trimming at Q25, MiXCR alignment, in-frame beta chains only. When rows share a CDR3 protein, they turn into one entry using the most common DNA and genes. The sample contains under 850,000 distinct CDR3 sequences, about an eighth of them found a single time. 0.75% to 0.85% of the sample rests with the top ten.

The source material was PBMCs, sampled before TCRalphabeta/CD19-depleted stem cell transplant. These receptors were obtained from a girl aged 2-10 years with congenital amegakaryocytic thrombocytopenia, due to receive a stem cell transplant.

A note on this clonotype: The junction shows a germline mismatch at one end, possibly a read error. The chain carries TRBV27 and TRBJ2-1, with D hard to call. Germline V gene sequence: CDR1 MNHEY, CDR2 SMNVEV (reference sequence). The CDR3 runs 16 residues. The CDR3 spells CSSSFNGLSSYNEQFF. As DNA, the CDR3 is TGTTCCAGCAGTTTTAACGGTTTGAGCTCCTACAATGAGCAGTTCTTC.

There are many counts of this clonotype. The V and J genes are TRBV10-3 and TRBJ2-4; TRBD2 matches at 7 bases. After removal of 3 bases from V and 8 bases from J, the junction contained 19 bases not matched to a gene. The CDR3 loop spans 18 amino acids. CDR1 and CDR2 from the germline V gene are ENHRY and SYGVKD. CDR3 in amino acids: CAISDPPAYAGVKHIQYF. Written as DNA, the CDR3 is TGTGCCATCAGTGACCCTCCGGCGTATGCGGGAGTAAAACACATTCAGTACTTC.

The genes are TRBV6-1 and TRBJ1-5, with TRBD1 as a possible D gene (5 bases). V dropped 3 bases and J dropped 0 bases, with 9 bases sitting between them. The CDR3 is 15 amino acids. Germline lookup yields CDR1 MNHNS and CDR2 SASEGT. This chain's CDR3 is CASSDQGISNQPQHF. CDR3 DNA sequence: TGTGCCAGCAGTGATCAGGGAATTAGCAATCAGCCCCAGCATTTT.

In this sample, this clonotype turned up a few times. The chain links TRBV11-2 to TRBJ2-5; the D call may be TRBD1 or TRBD2 (5 bases each). Germline-derived CDR1 and CDR2 are SGHAT and FQNNGV. Trimming pared 5 bases from V and 9 bases from J, leaving 13 bases between. This CDR3 contains 12 residues. For the CDR3, the DNA is TGTGCCAGCAGCGACCCCATGGGGGCCCAGTACTTC. Protein: CASSDPMGAQYF.

This clonotype showed up many times. The gene calls are TRBV5-1 and TRBJ2-7, with D perhaps TRBD1 (5 bases). This CDR3 contains 12 residues. Between the trimmed V and J ends, which lost 2 bases and 6 bases, there was a span of 9 bases. Germline V lookup: CDR1 SGHRS, CDR2 YFSETQ. In DNA form, the CDR3 reads TGCGCCAGCAGCTTCAGGGATGGCGAGCAGTACTTC. Translation: CASSFRDGEQYF.

The J gene is TRBJ2-3, the V gene TRBV3-1, with unresolved D. The germline CDR1 and CDR2 sequences are LGHDT and YNNKEL (reference sequence). The CDR3 is 14 residues long. V was clipped by 1 base and J by 2 bases, with 7 bases between them. CDR3: CASSQGHSTDTQYF. Here the CDR3 DNA reads TGTGCCAGCAGCCAAGGACACTCCACAGATACGCAGTATTTT.

This clonotype was found many times. V gene TRBV5-6 combines with J gene TRBJ1-3; D is unresolved. CDR3 size: 13 residues. CDR1 is SGHDT, CDR2 YYEEEE, per germline. Trimming left V 4 bases short and J 5 bases short, with 10 bases between. This CDR3 reads CASSTGRRNTIYF. DNA of the CDR3: TGTGCCAGCAGCACCGGACGGAGAAACACCATATATTTT.

Ten or more counts support this clonotype. The V and J genes are TRBV10-3 and TRBJ2-5; the D gene could be TRBD1 or TRBD2 (6 bases each). V gave up 3 bases and J gave up 2 bases, with 13 bases separating them. The CDR3 runs 15 residues. CDR1 and CDR2 (germline): ENHRY, SYGVKD. CDR3 sequence (DNA): TGTGCCATCAGTGACGGGGGCGGGTCGCAAGAGACCCAGTACTTC. As protein: CAISDGGGSQETQYF.

This clonotype was observed a single time. J is TRBJ2-7 and V is TRBV7-2; 11 bases are a match to TRBD2. The V and J ends lost 6 bases and 0 bases, in that order; junction bases with no gene match: 7. The CDR3 sequence is 16 residues long. Germline CDR1 and CDR2: SGHTA and FQGNSA. In DNA form, the CDR3 reads TGTGCCAGCAGAAAGGGACTAGCGGACCACTCCTACGAGCAGTACTTC. It is translated as CASRKGLADHSYEQYF. The variable domain in full, with the rest retrieved from reference TRBV7-2 and TRBJ2-7, is GAGVSQSPSNKVTEKGKDVELRCDPISGHTALYWYRQSLGQGLEFLIYFQGNSAPDKSGLPSDRFSAERTGGSVSTLTIQRTQQEDSAVYLCASRKGLADHSYEQYFGPGTRLTVT.